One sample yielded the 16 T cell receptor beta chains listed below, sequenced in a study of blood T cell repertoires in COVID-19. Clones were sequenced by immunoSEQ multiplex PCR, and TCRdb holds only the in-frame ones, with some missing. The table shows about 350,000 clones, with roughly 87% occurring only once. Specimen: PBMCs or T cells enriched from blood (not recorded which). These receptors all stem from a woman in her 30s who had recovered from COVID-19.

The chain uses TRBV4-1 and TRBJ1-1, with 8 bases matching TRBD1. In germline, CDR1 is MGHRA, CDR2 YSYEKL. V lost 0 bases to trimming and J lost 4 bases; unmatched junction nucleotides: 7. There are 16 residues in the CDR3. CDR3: CASSQDPGQGTTEAFF. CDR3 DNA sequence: TGCGCCAGCAGCCAAGACCCTGGACAGGGTACCACTGAAGCTTTCTTT.

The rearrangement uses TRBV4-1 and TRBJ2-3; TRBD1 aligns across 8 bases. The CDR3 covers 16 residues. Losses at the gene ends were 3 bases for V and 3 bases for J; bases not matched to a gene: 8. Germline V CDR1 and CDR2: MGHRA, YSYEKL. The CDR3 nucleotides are TGCGCCAGCAGCCACGCCGGACAGGGCGGGACAGATACGCAGTATTTT. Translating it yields CASSHAGQGGTDTQYF.

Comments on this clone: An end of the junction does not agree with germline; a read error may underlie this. Written as DNA, the CDR3 is TGTGCTAGCAGCCGCCGACTAGCGGGGGCTCGGGATGAGCAGTTCTTC. Its protein is CASSRRLAGARDEQFF. This sequence joins TRBV7-7 and TRBJ2-1; the match to TRBD2 covers 12 bases. The CDR3 has 16 amino acids. CDR1 and CDR2 from the germline V gene are SSHAT and FNYEAQ (reference sequence).

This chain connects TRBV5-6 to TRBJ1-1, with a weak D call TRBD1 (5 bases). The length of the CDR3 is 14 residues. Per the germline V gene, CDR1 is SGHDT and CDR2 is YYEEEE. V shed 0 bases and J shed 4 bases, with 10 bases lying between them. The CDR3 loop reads CASSLGQPFTEAFF. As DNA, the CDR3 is TGTGCCAGCAGCTTGGGACAGCCGTTCACTGAAGCTTTCTTT.

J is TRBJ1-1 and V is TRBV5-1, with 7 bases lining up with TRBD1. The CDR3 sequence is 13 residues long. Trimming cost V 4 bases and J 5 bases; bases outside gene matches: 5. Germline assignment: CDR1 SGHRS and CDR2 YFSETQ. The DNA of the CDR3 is TGCGCCAGCAGCCCCCCGGGACAGACTGAAGCTTTCTTT. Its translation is CASSPPGQTEAFF.

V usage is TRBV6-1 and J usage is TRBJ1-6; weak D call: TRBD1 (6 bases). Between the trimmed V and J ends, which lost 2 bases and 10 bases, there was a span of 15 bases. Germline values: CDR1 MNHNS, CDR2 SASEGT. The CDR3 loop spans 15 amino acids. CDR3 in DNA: TGTGCCAGCAGTGAAATGACAGGTACGCGATCACCCCTCCACTTT. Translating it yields CASSEMTGTRSPLHF.

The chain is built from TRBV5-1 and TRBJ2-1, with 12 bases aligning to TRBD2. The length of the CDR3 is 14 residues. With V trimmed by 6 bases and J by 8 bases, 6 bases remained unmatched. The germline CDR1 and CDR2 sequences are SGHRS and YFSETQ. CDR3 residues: CASMRTSGIDEQFF. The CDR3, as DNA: TGCGCCAGCATGAGGACTAGCGGGATCGATGAGCAGTTCTTC.

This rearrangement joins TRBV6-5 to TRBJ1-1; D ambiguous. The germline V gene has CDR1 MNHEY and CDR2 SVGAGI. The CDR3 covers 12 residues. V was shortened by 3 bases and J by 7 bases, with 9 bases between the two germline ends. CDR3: CASSYPGFEAFF. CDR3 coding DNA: TGTGCCAGCAGTTATCCAGGATTTGAAGCTTTCTTT.

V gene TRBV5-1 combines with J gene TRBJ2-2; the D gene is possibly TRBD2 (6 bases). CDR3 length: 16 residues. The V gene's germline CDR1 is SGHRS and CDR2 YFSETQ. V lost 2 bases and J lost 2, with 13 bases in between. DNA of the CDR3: TGCGCCAGCAGCTTAGTTGGGGGGTCCAACACCGGGGAGCTGTTTTTT. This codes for CASSLVGGSNTGELFF.

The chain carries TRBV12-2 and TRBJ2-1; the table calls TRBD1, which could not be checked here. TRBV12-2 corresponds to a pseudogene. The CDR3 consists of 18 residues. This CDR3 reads CASRPLPGQGYLYNEQFF. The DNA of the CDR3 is TGTGCAAGTCGCCCCCTTCCGGGACAGGGTTATCTCTACAATGAGCAGTTCTTC.

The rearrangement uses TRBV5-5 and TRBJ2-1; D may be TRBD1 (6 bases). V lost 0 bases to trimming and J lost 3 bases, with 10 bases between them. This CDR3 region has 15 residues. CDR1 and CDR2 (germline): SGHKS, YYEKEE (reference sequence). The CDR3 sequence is CASSLGQGRYNEQFF. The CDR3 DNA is TGTGCCAGCAGCTTGGGTCAGGGGCGCTACAATGAGCAGTTCTTC. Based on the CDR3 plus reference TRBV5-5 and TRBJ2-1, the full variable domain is DAGVTQSPTHLIKTRGQQVTLRCSPISGHKSVSWYQQVLGQGPQFIFQYYEKEERGRGNFPDRFSARQFPNYSSELNVNALLLGDSALYLCASSLGQGRYNEQFFGPGTRLTVL.

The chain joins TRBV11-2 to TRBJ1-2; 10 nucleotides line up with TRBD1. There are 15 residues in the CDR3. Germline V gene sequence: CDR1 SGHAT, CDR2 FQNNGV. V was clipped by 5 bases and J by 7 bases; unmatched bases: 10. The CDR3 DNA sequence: TGTGCCAGCAGCAGCGGGACAGGGGTTTCTCGTGGCTACACCTTC. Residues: CASSSGTGVSRGYTF.

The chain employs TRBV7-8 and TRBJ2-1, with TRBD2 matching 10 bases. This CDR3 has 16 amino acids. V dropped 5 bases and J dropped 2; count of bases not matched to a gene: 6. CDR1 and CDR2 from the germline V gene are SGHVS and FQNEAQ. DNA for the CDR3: TGTGCCAGCAGCGCCGCGGGACTAGCGACCTACAATGAGCAGTTCTTC. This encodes CASSAAGLATYNEQFF.

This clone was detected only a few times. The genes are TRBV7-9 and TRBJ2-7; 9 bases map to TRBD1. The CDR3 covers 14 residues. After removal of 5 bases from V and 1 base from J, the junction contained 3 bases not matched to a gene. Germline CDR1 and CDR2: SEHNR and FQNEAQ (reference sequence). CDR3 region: CASSRTGASYEQYF. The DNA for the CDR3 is TGTGCCAGCAGCCGGACAGGGGCTTCCTACGAGCAGTACTTC.

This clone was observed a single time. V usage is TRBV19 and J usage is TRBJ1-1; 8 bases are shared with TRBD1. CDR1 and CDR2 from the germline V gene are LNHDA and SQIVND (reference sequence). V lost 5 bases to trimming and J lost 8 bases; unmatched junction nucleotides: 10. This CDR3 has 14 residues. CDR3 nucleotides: TGTGCCAGTAGTTGGGACAGGAAGCACCAAGAAGCTTTCTTT. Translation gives CASSWDRKHQEAFF.

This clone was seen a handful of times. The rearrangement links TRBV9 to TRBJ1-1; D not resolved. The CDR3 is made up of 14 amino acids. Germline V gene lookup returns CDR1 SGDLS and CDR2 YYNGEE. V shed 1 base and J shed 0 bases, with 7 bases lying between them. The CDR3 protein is CASSVIEMNTEAFF. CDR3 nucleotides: TGTGCCAGCAGCGTAATAGAGATGAACACTGAAGCTTTCTTT.